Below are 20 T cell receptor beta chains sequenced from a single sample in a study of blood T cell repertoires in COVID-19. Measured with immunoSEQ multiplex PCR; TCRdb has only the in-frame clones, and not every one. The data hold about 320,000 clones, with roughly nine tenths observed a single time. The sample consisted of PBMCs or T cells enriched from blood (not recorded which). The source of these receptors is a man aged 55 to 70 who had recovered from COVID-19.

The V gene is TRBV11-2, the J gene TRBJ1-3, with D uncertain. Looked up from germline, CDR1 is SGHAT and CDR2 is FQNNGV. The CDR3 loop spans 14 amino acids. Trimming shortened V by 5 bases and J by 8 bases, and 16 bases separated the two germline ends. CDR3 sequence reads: CASSHRDYTDTIYF. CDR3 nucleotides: TGTGCCAGCAGCCACCGGGATTATACAGACACCATATATTTT. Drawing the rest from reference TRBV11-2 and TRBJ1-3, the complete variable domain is EAGVAQSPRYKIIEKRQSVAFWCNPISGHATLYWYQQILGQGPKLLIQFQNNGVVDDSQLPKDRFSAERLKGVDSTLKIQPAKLEDSAVYLCASSHRDYTDTIYFGEGSWLTVV.

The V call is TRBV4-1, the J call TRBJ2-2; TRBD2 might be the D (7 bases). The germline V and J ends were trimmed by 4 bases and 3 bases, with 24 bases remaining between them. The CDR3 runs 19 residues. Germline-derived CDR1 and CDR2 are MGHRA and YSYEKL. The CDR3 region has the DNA TGCGCCAGCAGCCCGTACCCGAGGGAGGGGGGATCCGACACCGGGGAGCTGTTTTTT. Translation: CASSPYPREGGSDTGELFF.

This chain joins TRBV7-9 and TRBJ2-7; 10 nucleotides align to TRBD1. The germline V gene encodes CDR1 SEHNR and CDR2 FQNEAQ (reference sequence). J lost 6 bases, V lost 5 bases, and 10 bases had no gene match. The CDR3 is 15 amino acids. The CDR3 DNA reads TGTGCCAGCAGCCACCCCGGGACAGGGGTAGCCGAGCAGTACTTC. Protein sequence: CASSHPGTGVAEQYF.

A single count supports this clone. The CDR3 DNA sequence: TGTGCCAGCAGTTACCTAGGCTACCTTTCAAACAATGAGCAGTTCTTC. Its protein product is CASSYLGYLSNNEQFF. The chain is built from TRBV6-5 and TRBJ2-1; no clear D gene. The V gene's germline CDR1 is MNHEY and CDR2 SVGAGI. The V and J ends lost 2 bases and 5 bases respectively, with 16 bases between them. This CDR3 contains 16 residues.

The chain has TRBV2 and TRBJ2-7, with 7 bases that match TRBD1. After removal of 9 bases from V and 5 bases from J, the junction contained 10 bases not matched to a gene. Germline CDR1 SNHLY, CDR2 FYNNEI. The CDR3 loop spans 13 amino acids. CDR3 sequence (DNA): TGTGCCAGTGAACGACAGGGTCGCGACGAGCAGTACTTC. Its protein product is CASERQGRDEQYF.

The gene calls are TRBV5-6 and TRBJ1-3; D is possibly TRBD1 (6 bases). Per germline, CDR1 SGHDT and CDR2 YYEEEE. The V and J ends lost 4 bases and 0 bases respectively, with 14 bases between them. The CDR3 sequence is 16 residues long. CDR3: CASSQGFRSSGNTIYF. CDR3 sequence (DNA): TGTGCCAGCAGCCAGGGGTTCCGGAGCTCTGGAAACACCATATATTTT.

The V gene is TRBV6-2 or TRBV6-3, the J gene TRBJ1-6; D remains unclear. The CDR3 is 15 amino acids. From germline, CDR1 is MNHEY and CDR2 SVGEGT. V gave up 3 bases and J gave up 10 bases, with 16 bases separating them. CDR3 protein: CASSYYPNSGSPLHF. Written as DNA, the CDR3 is TGTGCCAGCAGTTATTATCCCAACTCGGGGTCACCCCTCCACTTT.

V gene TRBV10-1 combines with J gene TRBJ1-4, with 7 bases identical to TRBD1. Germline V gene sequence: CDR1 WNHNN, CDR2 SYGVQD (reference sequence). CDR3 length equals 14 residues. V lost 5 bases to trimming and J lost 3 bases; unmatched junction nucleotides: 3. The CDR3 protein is CASSSGTANEKLFF. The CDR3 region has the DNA TGCGCCAGCAGTTCCGGGACAGCTAATGAAAAACTGTTTTTT.

For the CDR3, the DNA is TGTGCCAGCAGCTTGGTCCGAGTTACTGGAAACACCATATATTTT. Protein product: CASSLVRVTGNTIYF. The J gene is TRBJ1-3, the V gene TRBV5-5, with no clear D. V was cut by 0 bases and J by 2 bases, with 9 bases left in between. CDR1 and CDR2 from the germline V gene are SGHKS and YYEKEE (reference sequence). This CDR3 is 15 amino acids long.

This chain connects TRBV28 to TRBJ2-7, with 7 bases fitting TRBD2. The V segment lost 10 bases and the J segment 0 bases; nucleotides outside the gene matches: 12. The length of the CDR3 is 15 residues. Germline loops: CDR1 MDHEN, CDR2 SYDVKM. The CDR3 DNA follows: TGTGCCAATCAGCGGGGACTACCAAGCTCCTACGAGCAGTACTTC. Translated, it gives CANQRGLPSSYEQYF.

CDR3 protein: CASSQDAFRQGLGYTF. The CDR3 region has the DNA TGCGCCAGCAGCCAAGATGCTTTTAGGCAGGGGCTTGGCTACACCTTC. The chain has TRBV4-1 and TRBJ1-2; D is possibly TRBD1 (6 bases). Germline V CDR1 and CDR2: MGHRA, YSYEKL. Trimming cost V 0 bases and J 7 bases, with 18 bases left between them. The CDR3 totals 16 residues.

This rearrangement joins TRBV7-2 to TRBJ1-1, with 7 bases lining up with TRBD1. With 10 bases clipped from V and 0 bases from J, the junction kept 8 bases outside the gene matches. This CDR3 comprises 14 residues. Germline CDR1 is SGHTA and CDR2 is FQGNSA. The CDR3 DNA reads TGTGCCACGCGGACAGGACCTCTGAACACTGAAGCTTTCTTT. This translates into CATRTGPLNTEAFF.

CDR3 amino acids: CASSRGLAGPSTDTQYF. CDR3 DNA: TGCGCCAGCAGCCGGGGACTAGCGGGGCCTAGCACAGATACGCAGTATTTT. The V and J genes are TRBV4-3 and TRBJ2-3, with 13 nucleotides matching TRBD2. Trimming at V came to 4 bases and at J to 0 bases, leaving 4 bases not matched to a gene. The CDR3 consists of 17 residues. Germline V gene sequence: CDR1 LGHNA, CDR2 YSLEER.

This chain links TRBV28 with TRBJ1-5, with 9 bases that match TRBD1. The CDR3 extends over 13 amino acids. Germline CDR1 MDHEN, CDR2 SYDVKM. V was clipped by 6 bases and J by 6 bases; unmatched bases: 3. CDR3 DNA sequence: TGTGCCAGCAGCGGGACAGGGCGTCAGCCCCAGCATTTT. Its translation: CASSGTGRQPQHF. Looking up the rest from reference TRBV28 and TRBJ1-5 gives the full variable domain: DVKVTQSSRYLVKRTGEKVFLECVQDMDHENMFWYRQDPGLGLRLIYFSYDVKMKEKGDIPEGYSVSREKKERFSLILESASTNQTSMYLCASSGTGRQPQHFGDGTRLSIL.

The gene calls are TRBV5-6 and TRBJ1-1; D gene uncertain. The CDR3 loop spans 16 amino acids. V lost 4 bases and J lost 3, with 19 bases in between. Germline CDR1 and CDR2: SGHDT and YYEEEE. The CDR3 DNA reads TGTGCCAGCAGCCTCCCCCCCGTGGCGCAGGACACTGAAGCTTTCTTT. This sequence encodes CASSLPPVAQDTEAFF.

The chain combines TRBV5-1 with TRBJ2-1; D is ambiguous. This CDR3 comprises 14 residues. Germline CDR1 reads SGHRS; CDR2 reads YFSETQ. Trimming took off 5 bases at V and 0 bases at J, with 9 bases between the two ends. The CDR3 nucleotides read TGCGCCAGCAGAAGAGGCCTCTCCTACAATGAGCAGTTCTTC. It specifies CASRRGLSYNEQFF.

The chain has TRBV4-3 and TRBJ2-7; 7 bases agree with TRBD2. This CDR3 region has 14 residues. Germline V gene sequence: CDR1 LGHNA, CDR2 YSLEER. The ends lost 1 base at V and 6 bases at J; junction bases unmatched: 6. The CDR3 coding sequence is TGCGCCAGCAGCCAAGTGGTAGGGACTATCGAGCAGTACTTC. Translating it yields CASSQVVGTIEQYF.

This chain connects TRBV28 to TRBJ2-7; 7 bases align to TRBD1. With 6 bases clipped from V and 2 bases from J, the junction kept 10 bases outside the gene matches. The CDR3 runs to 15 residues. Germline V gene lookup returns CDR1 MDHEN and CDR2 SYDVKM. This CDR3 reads CASRTPGQRPYEQYF. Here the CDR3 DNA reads TGTGCCAGCAGGACACCGGGACAGAGGCCCTACGAGCAGTACTTC.

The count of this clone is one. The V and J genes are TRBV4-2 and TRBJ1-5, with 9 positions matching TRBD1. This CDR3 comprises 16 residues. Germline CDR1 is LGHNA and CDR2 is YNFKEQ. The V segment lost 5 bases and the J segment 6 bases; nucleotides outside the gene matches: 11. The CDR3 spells CASSAPGQGRSQPQHF. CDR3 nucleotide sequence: TGTGCCAGCAGCGCACCGGGACAGGGAAGGAGTCAGCCCCAGCATTTT.

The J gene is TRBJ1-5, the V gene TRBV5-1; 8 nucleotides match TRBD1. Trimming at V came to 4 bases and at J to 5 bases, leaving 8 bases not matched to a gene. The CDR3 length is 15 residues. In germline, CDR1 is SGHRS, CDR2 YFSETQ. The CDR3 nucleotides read TGCGCCAGCAGCGAGACAGGGGCGGTTGATCAGCCCCAGCATTTT. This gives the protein CASSETGAVDQPQHF.